Reported below is one TCR beta chain. This entry comes from a study of T cell changes during pregnancy in multiple sclerosis. Assay: immunoSEQ multiplex PCR; the TCRdb copy retains only in-frame clones and omits some. The data contain 40,000 to 55,000 clones, 92% of them singletons. The CDR3 sequence is 15 residues long. In germline, CDR1 is MNHNS, CDR2 SASEGT. With 7 bases clipped from V and 0 bases from J, the junction kept 6 bases outside the gene matches. V and J are TRBV6-1 and TRBJ1-5; 7 bases agree with TRBD1. The starting material was CD4+ T cells from peripheral blood mononuclear cells, obtained after pregnancy. The source is a female donor in good health, enrolled as a control in a pregnancy study. The CDR3 nucleotides read TGTGCCAGCAAGGGGGCCCGGGCTAGCAATCAGCCCCAGCATTTT. It encodes CASKGARASNQPQHF.